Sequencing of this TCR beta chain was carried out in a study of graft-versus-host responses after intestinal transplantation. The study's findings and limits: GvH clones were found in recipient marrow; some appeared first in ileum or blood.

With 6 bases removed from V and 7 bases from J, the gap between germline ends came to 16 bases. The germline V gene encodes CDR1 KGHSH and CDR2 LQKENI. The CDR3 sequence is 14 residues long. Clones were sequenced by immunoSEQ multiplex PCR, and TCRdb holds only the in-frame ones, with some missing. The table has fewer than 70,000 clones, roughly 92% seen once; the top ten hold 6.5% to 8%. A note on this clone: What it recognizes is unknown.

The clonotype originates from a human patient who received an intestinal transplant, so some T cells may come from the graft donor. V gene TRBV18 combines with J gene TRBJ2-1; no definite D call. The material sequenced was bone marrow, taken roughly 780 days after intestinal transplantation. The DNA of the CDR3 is TGTGCCAGCTCCATAGACTCAACGTCAAATGAGCAGTTCTTC. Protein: CASSIDSTSNEQFF.